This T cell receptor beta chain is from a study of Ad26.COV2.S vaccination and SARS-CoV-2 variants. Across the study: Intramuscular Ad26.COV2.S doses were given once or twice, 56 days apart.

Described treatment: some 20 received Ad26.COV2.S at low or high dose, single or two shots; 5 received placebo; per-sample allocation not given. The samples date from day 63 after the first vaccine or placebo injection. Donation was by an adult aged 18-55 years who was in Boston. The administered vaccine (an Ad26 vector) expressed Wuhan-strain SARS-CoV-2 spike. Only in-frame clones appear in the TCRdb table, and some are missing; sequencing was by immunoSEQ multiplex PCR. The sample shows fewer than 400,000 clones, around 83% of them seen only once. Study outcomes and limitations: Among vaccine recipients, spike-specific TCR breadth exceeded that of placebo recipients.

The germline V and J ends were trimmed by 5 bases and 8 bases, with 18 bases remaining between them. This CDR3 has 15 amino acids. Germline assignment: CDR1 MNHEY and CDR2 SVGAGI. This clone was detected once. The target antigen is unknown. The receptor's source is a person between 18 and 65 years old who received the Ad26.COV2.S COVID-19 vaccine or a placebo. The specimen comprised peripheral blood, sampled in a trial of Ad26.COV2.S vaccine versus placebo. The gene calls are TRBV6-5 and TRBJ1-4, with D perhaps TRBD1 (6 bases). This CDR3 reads CASSPLRGGYEKLFF. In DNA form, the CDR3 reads TGTGCCAGCAGTCCTCTCCGGGGGGGCTACGAAAAACTGTTTTTT.